A selection of T cell receptor beta chains follows, all from one sample in a study of T-cell reconstitution after alpha-beta-depleted transplantation in children. TCRdb analysed the PCR reads with MiXCR anew, one entry per CDR3 protein. The data hold fewer than 150,000 distinct CDR3 sequences, with 9.5% to 10% observed a single time. The source was PBMCs, mostly from graft donor cells, collected 180 days after TCRalphabeta/CD19-depleted stem cell transplant. These receptors all come from a girl less than two years old who had a stem cell transplant for combined immunodeficiency, so the T cells may come from the graft donor. Both conserved end residues are part of each CDR3. A D gene is named only where the DNA matches it firmly. Not every row has a clone size; where given, it reads once, few, many or a size class.

D: -; V: TRBV12-3/TRBV12-4; size: few; J: TRBJ2-7; DNA: TGTGCCAGCCTGGGGGAGGACAGCTACGAGCAGTACTTC; CDR3: CASLGEDSYEQYF
D: -; V: TRBV6-1; size: -; J: TRBJ1-1; DNA: TGTGCCAGCAGTGAAGTGGGGACGGGGACTGAAGCTTTCTTT; CDR3: CASSEVGTGTEAFF
D: TRBD2; V: TRBV20-1; size: -; J: TRBJ2-1; DNA: TGCAGTGCTAGAGATTTTCCGGGACTAGAGGTTTACAATGAGCAGTTCTTC; CDR3: CSARDFPGLEVYNEQFF
D: TRBD1; V: TRBV28; size: many; J: TRBJ1-4; DNA: TGTGCCAGCAGGGGGACAGCCGTTAATGAAAAACTGTTTTTT; CDR3: CASRGTAVNEKLFF
D: -; V: TRBV5-6; size: few; J: TRBJ1-3; DNA: TGTGCCAGCAGCTTGGATTTGGGAGACTCTGGAAACACCATATATTTT; CDR3: CASSLDLGDSGNTIYF
D: TRBD2; V: TRBV20-1; size: many; J: TRBJ2-7; DNA: TGCAGTGCTGCGACTAGCGAGGCCTACGAGCAGTACTTC; CDR3: CSAATSEAYEQYF
D: TRBD2; V: TRBV12-3/TRBV12-4; size: few; J: TRBJ2-1; DNA: TGTGCCAGCAGCCGGACTAGCGCCCTCTCCTACAATGAGCAGTTCTTC; CDR3: CASSRTSALSYNEQFF
D: -; V: TRBV6-1; size: -; J: TRBJ1-5; DNA: TGTGCCAGCAGCCGAGAGAGGAGTCAGCCCCAGCATTTT; CDR3: CASSRERSQPQHF
D: -; V: TRBV24-1; size: -; J: TRBJ2-3; DNA: TGTGCCACCGAAGATCCATCCACAGATACGCAGTATTTT; CDR3: CATEDPSTDTQYF
D: -; V: TRBV30; size: -; J: TRBJ2-7; DNA: TGTGCCTGGCTCCAGGGGGGCCACGAGCAGTACTTC; CDR3: CAWLQGGHEQYF
D: -; V: TRBV10-3; size: -; J: TRBJ1-1; DNA: TGTGCCATCAGTGAGTCCGGGGGGGCTGGCACTGAAGCTTTCTTT; CDR3: CAISESGGAGTEAFF
D: -; V: TRBV10-3; size: few; J: TRBJ2-3; DNA: TGTGCCATCAGTTCGGGAGATACGCAGTATTTT; CDR3: CAISSGDTQYF
D: TRBD2; V: TRBV3-1; size: once; J: TRBJ2-1; DNA: TGTGCCTGCAGCCAAGTCCGGGAGGCATACAATGAGCAGTTCTTC; CDR3: CACSQVREAYNEQFF
D: TRBD2; V: TRBV27; size: few; J: TRBJ2-3; DNA: TGTGCCAGCAGTCTCCGACTAGCGGGATGGGCAGATACGCAGTATTTT; CDR3: CASSLRLAGWADTQYF
D: TRBD2; V: TRBV2; size: -; J: TRBJ2-2; DNA: TGTGCCAGCAGATACGGGACTAGCGGGAGGAACACCGGGGAGCTGTTTTTT; CDR3: CASRYGTSGRNTGELFF
D: TRBD2; V: TRBV20-1; size: few; J: TRBJ2-2; DNA: TGCAGTGCTACGAGACATAGGGGAGGGAGCACCGGGGAGCTGTTTTTT; CDR3: CSATRHRGGSTGELFF
D: TRBD2; V: TRBV5-5; size: many; J: TRBJ2-3; DNA: TGTGCCAGCAGCTTTCTAGCGGGGGGCTTCCGAAATACGCAGTATTTT; CDR3: CASSFLAGGFRNTQYF
D: -; V: TRBV7-2; size: -; J: TRBJ2-7; DNA: TGTGCCAGCAGTGAACAAAGATGGGGCTACGAGCAGTACTTC; CDR3: CASSEQRWGYEQYF
D: -; V: TRBV9; size: many; J: TRBJ2-3; DNA: TGTGCCAGCAGCGTAGGAGTGATCACAGATACGCAGTATTTT; CDR3: CASSVGVITDTQYF
D: TRBD2; V: TRBV7-2; size: few; J: TRBJ2-5; DNA: TGTGCCAGCAGCTTAACACTAGCGGGAGGGGGCGAGACCCAGTACTTC; CDR3: CASSLTLAGGGETQYF
D: -; V: TRBV20-1; size: few; J: TRBJ2-3; DNA: TGCAGTGCTAGAGATTGGACGGGTCTCACAGATACGCAGTATTTT; CDR3: CSARDWTGLTDTQYF
D: TRBD2; V: TRBV15; size: few; J: TRBJ2-7; DNA: TGTGCCACCAGCAGAGATCGTGGATGGCTAGCGGGGCTCAACTACTACGAGCAGTACTTC; CDR3: CATSRDRGWLAGLNYYEQYF
D: -; V: TRBV20-1; size: -; J: TRBJ2-2; DNA: TGCAGTGCTCCGGACGGAAACACCGGGGAGCTGTTTTTT; CDR3: CSAPDGNTGELFF
D: -; V: TRBV20-1; size: few; J: TRBJ2-1; DNA: TGCAGTGCTACATCACAGGGAGATGAGCAGTTCTTC; CDR3: CSATSQGDEQFF
D: TRBD2; V: TRBV20-1; size: many; J: TRBJ2-7; DNA: TGCAGTGCTAGAGCTGCGGGAGTGTACGAGCAGTACTTC; CDR3: CSARAAGVYEQYF
D: -; V: TRBV9; size: -; J: TRBJ1-5; DNA: TGTGCCAGCAGCGTAGACAGCAGAGTCAATCAGCCCCAGCATTTT; CDR3: CASSVDSRVNQPQHF
D: -; V: TRBV6-5; size: -; J: TRBJ1-2; DNA: TGTGCCAGCAGTACTCGTACAAATAACTATGGCTACACCTTC; CDR3: CASSTRTNNYGYTF
D: -; V: TRBV27; size: many; J: TRBJ2-7; DNA: TGTGCCAGCAGTTCAGGCACGCGACGATCCTACGAGCAGTACTTC; CDR3: CASSSGTRRSYEQYF
D: TRBD2; V: TRBV20-1; size: -; J: TRBJ2-5; DNA: TGCAGTGCTACCATGAGCGGGGGGACGACTACCCAAGAGACCCAGTACTTC; CDR3: CSATMSGGTTTQETQYF
D: -; V: TRBV30; size: -; J: TRBJ2-1; DNA: TGTGCCTGGAGTTGGGGTTTGCACAATGAGCAGTTCTTC; CDR3: CAWSWGLHNEQFF
D: -; V: TRBV12-3/TRBV12-4; size: many; J: TRBJ2-5; DNA: TGTGCCAGCAGTTTGGGGTTTGGAGGAGAGACCCAGTACTTC; CDR3: CASSLGFGGETQYF
D: -; V: TRBV24-1; size: few; J: TRBJ2-2; DNA: TGTGCCACCGGGTCATCGGGGTTCAACACCGGGGAGCTGTTTTTT; CDR3: CATGSSGFNTGELFF
D: TRBD2; V: TRBV20-1; size: -; J: TRBJ2-1; DNA: TGCAGTGCTAGGGGGGTAGCGGGAAATTTCCCCTCCTACAATGAGCAGTTCTTC; CDR3: CSARGVAGNFPSYNEQFF
D: -; V: TRBV5-1; size: few; J: TRBJ2-1; DNA: TGCGCCAGCAGCCCCTCAGGGTCTCATTACAATGAGCAGTTCTTC; CDR3: CASSPSGSHYNEQFF
D: TRBD2; V: TRBV7-2; size: -; J: TRBJ2-3; DNA: TGTGCCAGCAGCGCAAAGGGCGGGAGAAGAACAGATACGCAGTATTTT; CDR3: CASSAKGGRRTDTQYF